The 25 T cell receptor beta chains below come from one sample, sequenced in a study of blood T cell repertoires in COVID-19. The method was immunoSEQ multiplex PCR; TCRdb's version includes in-frame clones alone and lacks a portion of them. Of about 280,000 clones listed, around 86% are singletons. Sequencing used peripheral blood. These receptors all stem from a man in his forties or fifties with active or convalescent COVID-19.

Turning to this clone: Other DNA sequences in this sample translate to the same CDR3. V usage is TRBV9 and J usage is TRBJ1-3; 7 positions match TRBD1. CDR1 and CDR2 (germline): SGDLS, YYNGEE. The CDR3 has 15 amino acids. V lost 3 bases, J lost 0 bases, and 3 bases stayed unmatched. For the CDR3, the DNA is TGTGCCAGCAGCGGAGGGGGCCTCTCTGGAAACACCATATATTTT. Translation gives CASSGGGLSGNTIYF.

V is TRBV3-1 (or the pseudogene TRBV3-2) and J is TRBJ2-7, with TRBD1 matching over 9 bases. The CDR3 covers 12 residues. The V and J ends lost 8 bases and 7 bases, in that order; junction bases with no gene match: 6. Germline V gene sequence: CDR1 LGHDT, CDR2 YNNKEL (reference sequence). The CDR3 is CASWDREGEQYF. For the CDR3, the DNA is TGTGCCAGCTGGGACAGGGAGGGAGAGCAGTACTTC.

The V gene is TRBV7-6, the J gene TRBJ2-3; D gene ambiguous. Trimming left V 1 base short and J 2 bases short, with 4 bases between. CDR1 and CDR2 (germline): SGHVS, FNYEAQ. There are 13 residues in the CDR3. CDR3 sequence: CASSLGATDTQYF. CDR3 nucleotide sequence: TGTGCCAGCAGCTTAGGCGCCACAGATACGCAGTATTTT.

The chain uses TRBV10-1 and TRBJ1-2; D perhaps matches TRBD1 (6 bases). The V gene's germline CDR1 is WNHNN and CDR2 SYGVQD (reference sequence). The CDR3 is made up of 14 amino acids. V was clipped by 7 bases and J by 4 bases, with 16 bases between them. The CDR3 sequence: CASTRTGSGYGYTF. CDR3 DNA: TGCGCCAGCACTCGAACAGGGTCCGGCTATGGCTACACCTTC.

This clone was detected many times. The rearrangement joins TRBV27 to TRBJ1-2; D is undetermined. The CDR3 length is 15 residues. CDR1 and CDR2 (germline): MNHEY, SMNVEV (reference sequence). V was cut by 3 bases and J by 6 bases, with 17 bases left in between. The CDR3 here is CASSLWTDLRDGYTF. In DNA form, the CDR3 reads TGTGCCAGCAGTTTGTGGACGGACTTGCGGGATGGCTACACCTTC.

The chain is built from TRBV25-1 and TRBJ2-5; 11 bases agree with TRBD2. Germline trimming cut 5 bases from V and 1 base from J; bases unmatched to any gene: 6. The germline V gene encodes CDR1 MGHDK and CDR2 SYGVNS. CDR3 length: 16 amino acids. The CDR3 bases are TGTGCCAGCAGTATCGGGACTAGCGGACCCCAAGAGACCCAGTACTTC. Its protein product is CASSIGTSGPQETQYF.

The chain recombines TRBV5-6 with TRBJ1-4, with D possibly TRBD1 on 6 matching bases. Per germline, CDR1 SGHDT and CDR2 YYEEEE. There are 12 residues in the CDR3. With 5 bases removed from V and 13 bases from J, the gap between germline ends came to 15 bases. The CDR3 DNA reads as TGTGCCAGCAGTAGCGGGGGCGGTGGACTGTTTTTT. Encoded protein: CASSSGGGGLFF.

The J gene is TRBJ1-2, the V gene TRBV14; TRBD1 aligns across 10 bases. V shed 3 bases and J 4 bases; nucleotides not matched to a gene: 5. The CDR3 runs to 15 residues. CDR1 and CDR2 (germline): SGHDN, FVKESK. The CDR3 bases are TGTGCCAGCAGCCAGGGACAGGGGAAACTCTATGGCTACACCTTC. Its protein product is CASSQGQGKLYGYTF.

This chain connects TRBV24-1 to TRBJ2-7; TRBD1 matches at 9 bases. J gave up 2 bases and V 4 bases, and 5 bases lay outside the gene matches. The germline V gene has CDR1 KGHDR and CDR2 SFDVKD. The CDR3 length is 15 residues. The chain's CDR3 is CATSDPGQGAYEQYF. CDR3 in DNA: TGTGCCACCAGTGACCCGGGACAGGGAGCCTACGAGCAGTACTTC.

This clone was recorded only once. CDR3: CASSLFTAGEKLFF. DNA of the CDR3: TGTGCCAGCAGTTTATTTACGGCAGGTGAAAAACTGTTTTTT. The chain couples TRBV28 to TRBJ1-4; D remains ambiguous. Trimming took 1 base from V and 7 from J, leaving 10 bases between them. This CDR3 has 14 amino acids. Germline V gene lookup returns CDR1 MDHEN and CDR2 SYDVKM. Combining the CDR3 with reference TRBV28 and TRBJ1-4 gives the whole variable domain DVKVTQSSRYLVKRTGEKVFLECVQDMDHENMFWYRQDPGLGLRLIYFSYDVKMKEKGDIPEGYSVSREKKERFSLILESASTNQTSMYLCASSLFTAGEKLFFGSGTQLSVL.

V usage is TRBV6-5 and J usage is TRBJ2-7; 11 bases agree with TRBD2. Germline values: CDR1 MNHEY, CDR2 SVGAGI. The CDR3 length is 15 residues. Losses at the gene ends were 7 bases for V and 2 bases for J; bases not matched to a gene: 7. CDR3 region: CASTLGTSGTYEQYF. The CDR3 DNA follows: TGTGCCAGCACGCTTGGGACTAGCGGTACCTACGAGCAGTACTTC.

The chain employs TRBV6-5 and TRBJ1-5; TRBD1 matches 8 bases. The V segment lost 2 bases and the J segment 7 bases; nucleotides outside the gene matches: 4. The CDR3 consists of 14 residues. Germline V CDR1 and CDR2: MNHEY, SVGAGI. Written as DNA, the CDR3 is TGTGCCAGCAGTTACAAGACAGGGGACCAGCCCCAGCATTTT. Its protein is CASSYKTGDQPQHF.

This chain connects TRBV5-4 to TRBJ1-2, with 7 bases that match TRBD1. J lost 2 bases, V lost 4 bases, and 8 bases had no gene match. The CDR3 sequence is 15 residues long. Looked up from germline, CDR1 is SGHNT and CDR2 is YYREEE (reference sequence). The CDR3 DNA reads TGTGCCAGCAGCGGTGGTCTACAGGGGAACTATGGCTACACCTTC. Amino acid sequence: CASSGGLQGNYGYTF.

This chain uses TRBV30 with TRBJ1-5; 10 nucleotides align to TRBD1. Germline-derived CDR1 and CDR2 are GTSNPN and SVGIG (reference sequence). The CDR3 loop spans 14 amino acids. V shed 2 bases, J shed 5 bases, and the junction held 3 bases outside the gene matches. The CDR3 sequence is CAWSPGQGDQPQHF. The CDR3 nucleotides are TGTGCCTGGAGTCCAGGACAGGGGGATCAGCCCCAGCATTTT.

The chain combines TRBV7-9 with TRBJ1-2; D remains ambiguous. V lost 3 bases and J 4 bases, leaving 6 bases between the germline ends. The CDR3 is 12 residues long. Per the germline V gene, CDR1 is SEHNR and CDR2 is FQNEAQ (reference sequence). The CDR3 loop is CASSFYGYGYTF. DNA of the CDR3: TGTGCCAGCAGCTTTTACGGCTATGGCTACACCTTC.

This chain connects TRBV3-1 (or the pseudogene TRBV3-2) to TRBJ2-7; TRBD2 agrees at 10 bases. With V trimmed by 3 bases and J by 1 base, 0 bases remained unmatched. This CDR3 spans 14 amino acids. Germline V gives CDR1 LGHDT, CDR2 YNNKEL (reference sequence). In DNA, the CDR3 is TGTGCCAGCAGCCAGACTAGCGGGTCCTACGAGCAGTACTTC. Protein: CASSQTSGSYEQYF.

CDR3 DNA: TGTGCCAGCAGCTTAGCCCTCCAACGACTAGCGGGTAACAATGAGCAGTTCTTC. Amino acids: CASSLALQRLAGNNEQFF. The rearrangement uses TRBV7-6 and TRBJ2-1; 10 bases are shared with TRBD2. CDR1 is SGHVS and CDR2 is FNYEAQ in the germline V gene. The CDR3 has 18 amino acids. Unmatched junction bases numbered 10, after V lost 0 bases and J lost 5 bases.

The chain uses TRBV6-6 and TRBJ1-4; 9 bases agree with TRBD1. CDR1 and CDR2 (germline): MNHNY, SVGAGI (reference sequence). The V segment lost 6 bases and the J segment 8 bases; nucleotides outside the gene matches: 10. This CDR3 is 15 amino acids long. CDR3: CASSSTGTGYEKLFF. DNA of the CDR3: TGTGCCAGCAGCTCGACCGGGACAGGGTACGAAAAACTGTTTTTT.

The V gene is TRBV30, the J gene TRBJ2-3, with 13 positions matching TRBD2. Per the germline V gene, CDR1 is GTSNPN and CDR2 is SVGIG (reference sequence). The CDR3 is 15 residues long. V trimming: 2 bases; J trimming: 4 bases; junction bases outside the gene matches: 3. Here the CDR3 DNA reads TGTGCCTGGAGTTATGGACTAGCGGGAGCAGATACGCAGTATTTT. Translated: CAWSYGLAGADTQYF.

The J gene is TRBJ2-2, the V gene TRBV5-4, with D hard to call. V lost 6 bases and J lost 5, with 14 bases in between. In germline, CDR1 is SGHNT, CDR2 YYREEE (reference sequence). The CDR3 runs to 14 residues. The CDR3 loop is CASTRMADTGELFF. CDR3 DNA sequence: TGTGCCAGCACCCGGATGGCGGATACCGGGGAGCTGTTTTTT.

In the case of this clone: Relative to the germline gene, one junction end is altered; a read error may explain this. This chain joins TRBV7-7 and TRBJ2-1; D call uncertain. CDR1 and CDR2 from the germline V gene are SSHAT and FNYEAQ (reference sequence). This CDR3 spans 13 amino acids. The CDR3 coding sequence is TGTGCTAGCAGCTTAGGCGCTCCCAATGAGCAGTTCTTC. It is translated as CASSLGAPNEQFF.

This clone was detected once. The rearrangement uses TRBV2 and TRBJ1-2; D gene unclear. Deletions cut 2 bases from V and 11 bases from J, with 9 bases between. Germline-derived CDR1 and CDR2 are SNHLY and FYNNEI. CDR3 length: 11 amino acids. The CDR3 region is CASSEFGSYTF. CDR3 in DNA: TGTGCCAGCAGTGAATTCGGGAGTTACACCTTC.

The J gene is TRBJ2-7, the V gene TRBV6-5; TRBD2 matches at 9 bases. The CDR3 length is 13 residues. CDR1 MNHEY and CDR2 SVGAGI come from the germline V gene. Losses at the gene ends were 6 bases for V and 6 bases for J; bases not matched to a gene: 6. Here the CDR3 DNA reads TGTGCCAGCAGGGGCGGGAGGGAATCCGAGCAGTACTTC. It translates to CASRGGRESEQYF.

The V and J genes are TRBV6-5 and TRBJ2-3, with 10 bases aligning to TRBD2. Germline-derived CDR1 and CDR2 are MNHEY and SVGAGI. V shed 8 bases and J 4 bases; nucleotides not matched to a gene: 6. The CDR3 spans 14 residues. This CDR3 is CASHLAGVPDTQYF. The CDR3 DNA is TGTGCCAGCCATCTAGCGGGAGTACCAGATACGCAGTATTTT.

This chain connects TRBV19 to TRBJ2-3; 7 bases are a match to TRBD1. CDR1 is LNHDA and CDR2 is SQIVND in the germline V gene (reference sequence). V trimming: 8 bases; J trimming: 6 bases; junction bases outside the gene matches: 8. The CDR3 is 13 amino acids. CDR3 residues: CASCDRAGDTQYF. CDR3 in DNA: TGTGCCAGTTGTGACAGGGCTGGCGATACGCAGTATTTT. The full variable domain, in which reference TRBV19 and TRBJ2-3 provide the parts outside the CDR3, is DGGITQSPKYLFRKEGQNVTLSCEQNLNHDAMYWYRQDPGQGLRLIYYSQIVNDFQKGDIAEGYSVSREKKESFPLTVTSAQKNPTAFYLCASCDRAGDTQYFGPGTRLTVL.